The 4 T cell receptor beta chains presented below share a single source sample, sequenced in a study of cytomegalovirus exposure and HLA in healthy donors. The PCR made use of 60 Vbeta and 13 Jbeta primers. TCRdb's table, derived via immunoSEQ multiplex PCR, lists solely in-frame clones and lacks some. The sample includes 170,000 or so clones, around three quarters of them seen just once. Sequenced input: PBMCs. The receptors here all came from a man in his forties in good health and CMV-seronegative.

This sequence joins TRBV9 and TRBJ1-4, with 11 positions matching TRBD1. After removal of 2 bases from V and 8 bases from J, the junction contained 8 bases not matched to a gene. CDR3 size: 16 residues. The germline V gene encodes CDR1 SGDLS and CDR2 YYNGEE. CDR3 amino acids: CASSVWTGGAGEKLFF. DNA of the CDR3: TGTGCCAGCAGCGTTTGGACAGGGGGCGCGGGGGAAAAACTGTTTTTT.

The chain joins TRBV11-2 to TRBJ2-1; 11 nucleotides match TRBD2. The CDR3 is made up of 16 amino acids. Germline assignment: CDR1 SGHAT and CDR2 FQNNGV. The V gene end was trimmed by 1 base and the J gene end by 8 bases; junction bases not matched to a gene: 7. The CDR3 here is CASSLALAGGIDEQFF. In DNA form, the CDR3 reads TGTGCCAGCAGCTTAGCCCTAGCGGGAGGTATAGATGAGCAGTTCTTC.

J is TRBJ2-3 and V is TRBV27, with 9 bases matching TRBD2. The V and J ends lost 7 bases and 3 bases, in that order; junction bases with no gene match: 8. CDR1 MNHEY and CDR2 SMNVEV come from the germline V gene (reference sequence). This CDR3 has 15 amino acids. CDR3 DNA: TGTGCCAGCAATCCAGCGGGAGGTGGGACAGATACGCAGTATTTT. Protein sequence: CASNPAGGGTDTQYF.

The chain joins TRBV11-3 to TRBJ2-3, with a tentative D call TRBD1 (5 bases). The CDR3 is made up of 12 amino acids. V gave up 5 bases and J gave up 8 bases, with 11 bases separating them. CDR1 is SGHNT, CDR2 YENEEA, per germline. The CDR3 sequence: CASSPPRGTQYF. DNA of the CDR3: TGTGCCAGCAGCCCTCCTAGGGGTACGCAGTATTTT.